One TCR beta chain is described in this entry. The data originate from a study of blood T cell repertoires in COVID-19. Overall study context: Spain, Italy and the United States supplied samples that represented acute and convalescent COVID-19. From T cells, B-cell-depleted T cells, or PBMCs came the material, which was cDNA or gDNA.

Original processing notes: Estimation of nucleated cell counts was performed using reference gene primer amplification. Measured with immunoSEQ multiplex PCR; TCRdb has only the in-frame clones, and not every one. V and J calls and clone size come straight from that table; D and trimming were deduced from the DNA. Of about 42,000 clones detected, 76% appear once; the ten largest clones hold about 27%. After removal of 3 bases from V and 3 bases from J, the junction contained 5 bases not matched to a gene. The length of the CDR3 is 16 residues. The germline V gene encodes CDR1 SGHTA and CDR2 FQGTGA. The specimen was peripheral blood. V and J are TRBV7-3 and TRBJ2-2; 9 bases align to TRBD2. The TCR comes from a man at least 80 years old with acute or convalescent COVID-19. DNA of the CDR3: TGTGCCAGCAGCTTGGAGCGGGGGGACTACACCGGGGAGCTGTTTTTT. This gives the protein CASSLERGDYTGELFF.